The TCR beta chain described here comes from a study of shared clonotypes between healthy human individuals (dated by TCRdb to between 2020 and 2021). Context from the whole study: A couple of women and a few men aged 18 to 49 years were included in the cohort. For each donor, three plates each were used for CD4 naive and CD4 memory, two plates were used for CD8 naive, and one plate was used for CD8 memory. To estimate repertoire size and how much clonotype sharing occurs between individuals, the study deeply sequenced the blood TCR repertoires of about five healthy adults. To increase sequencing depth and limit assay-specific biases, TCR repertoire library preparation and sequencing were carried out by different laboratories using diverse techniques. Between about 0.85 and 9.5 billion PBMCs per donor were obtained by leukapheresis. Study-wide findings and limitations: Incomplete sequencing was indicated by rarefaction of sorted-subset datasets, despite the large sequencing depth. Because the study included a small number of donors, the genetic and exposure-history diversity represented was limited. Clonotypes shared by all four sorted-subset donors showed higher generation probabilities than non-shared clonotypes. Sharing across a few donors was observed for around 5% of naive CD4, under 4% of naive CD8, roughly 2.4% of memory CD4, and about 0.38% of memory CD8 clonotypes. Sampling was limited to blood, and TCR repertoires in tissue likely differ from TCR repertoires in blood. Naive subsets generally had larger estimated clonotype richness than memory subsets did. Pairwise subsampling indicated that sequencing depth was expected to affect the degree of clonotype sharing among donors.

V was cut back by 6 bases and J by 3 bases, leaving a gap of 16 bases between them. CDR1 and CDR2 are drawn from the germline V gene (reference sequence): MNHEY, SMNVEV. The CDR3, cysteine through phenylalanine, is 15 amino acids long. Only the CDR3 portion is preserved as DNA: 45 bases, with reading frame beginning at the first base. In the case of this clone: Its recognized antigen is unknown. No base quality information exists; no much larger clone differs at one position.

TCR CDR3 regions were amplified from genomic DNA by multiplex PCR using the deep immunoSEQ assay. Extracted genomic DNA from each cell subset was distributed evenly across all wells of several immunoSEQ 96-well plates, and each plate was treated as a replicate. Each replicate PCR for sorted subsets received around 210 ng genomic DNA, equal to about 30,000 T cell genomes. Purified libraries were quantified with a Qubit 3.0 fluorometer, sized on a Bioanalyzer 2100, and re-quantified with the KAPA Library Quantification kit. Each immunoSEQ 96-well plate was sequenced on its own single-read 150-cycle Illumina NextSeq 550 flow cell. Concerning the study's data processing: Because only junctional sequences without quality scores were contained in the immunoSEQ output, filtering matching that applied to full-length reads could not be performed. Sequences were annotated with PyIR, a Python wrapper for IgBLAST v1.9, using IMGT germline references to assign V/J genes and CDR3. Reads were removed for weak V/J assignments (E-value above 1e-6), missing CDR3, stop codons, out-of-frame junctions, or ambiguous translated residues. V3J clonotypes were defined as sequences sharing the same inferred V gene, J gene, and CDR3 amino acid sequence. To compute the percentage overlap between repertoires, the number of shared unique clonotypes was divided by the size of the smaller repertoire. Richness of each repertoire was evaluated using RTK rarefaction, the Chao1 estimator, and Recon v2.1 estimates of unobserved clonotypes. Generation probabilities were computed with OLGA for all TCRbeta clonotypes obtained by the gDNA method from several donors. TCRdb obtained this table from immuneACCESS and retained in-frame rearrangements with V and J assigned. These tables miss some clones; where compared with another copy, unresolved V genes account for less than half of the shortfall, and the remainder is unexplained. Clone size and V and J calls were adopted from that table, with D and trimming inferred from the DNA. The sample has about 2.2 million clones on record, approximately 94% of them singletons. Together, the top ten hold about 1.8% of the sample.

CD8 naive samples were obtained by positive selection for CCR7 among CD45RO-negative cells, yielding a CD45RA+CCR7+ population from which TemRA cells were excluded. The donors were healthy, HIV-negative adults with no recently reported acute infections or vaccinations. All donors were Caucasian adults living in Nashville, Tennessee, USA. After blood collection by leukapheresis, PBMCs were isolated using Ficoll-Histopaque density gradient centrifugation and then cryopreserved in the vapor phase of liquid nitrogen. Analytical flow cytometry was used to check the purity and quantity of every magnetically sorted T cell population. Genomic DNA was isolated from every sorted fraction and measured by UV absorbance on a Nanodrop 2000c.

The material sequenced was naive CD8+ T cells from PBMCs. Per the publication, the cell subset or site label means: CD45RA+CCR7+. Recombination joined TRBV27 with TRBJ2-3, with TRBD1 as a weak D call on 6 bases. The clonotype comes from a man younger than 35 in good health. Some clones in this sample may be carry-over from other donors' samples. The nucleotide sequence reads as follows: TGTGCCAGCAGCCGTCTTGGCAGGGGAACAGATACGCAGTATTTT. Translated, it gives CASSRLGRGTDTQYF.